Reported below is one TCR beta chain. Per the authors' pipeline: Cell counts per sample came from amplifying reference gene primers. TCRdb's copy holds only in-frame clones and misses some; the assay was immunoSEQ multiplex PCR. From that table come the V and J calls and clone size; the DNA was used to work out D and trimming. The table lists around 250,000 clones, 89% of them singletons. The data belong to a study of blood T cell repertoires in COVID-19. Study details: There were acute and convalescent COVID-19 samples, and they came from the United States, Italy and Spain. PBMCs, B-cell-depleted T cells, or T cells provided the cDNA or gDNA that made up the material.

The TCR comes from a woman between 40 and 55 years old who had recovered from COVID-19. The specimen was peripheral blood.

The CDR3 DNA is TGTGCCAGCAGCTTGGATTCCGGGACAGGGAATGGCTACACCTTC. Translation gives CASSLDSGTGNGYTF. This sequence joins TRBV5-4 and TRBJ1-2; 9 bases are shared with TRBD1. V lost 0 bases to trimming and J lost 6 bases; unmatched junction nucleotides: 6. The germline V gene encodes CDR1 SGHNT and CDR2 YYREEE (reference sequence). This CDR3 is built from 15 residues.